This is a list of T cell receptor beta chains from one sample in a study of Ad26.COV2.S vaccination and SARS-CoV-2 variants. The protocol was immunoSEQ multiplex PCR, while the TCRdb copy is restricted to in-frame clones and leaves out a portion. The data contain about 220,000 clones, 88% of them singletons. This material consisted of peripheral blood, taken in a trial of Ad26.COV2.S vaccine versus placebo. These receptors were obtained from a person between 18 and 65 years old who received the Ad26.COV2.S COVID-19 vaccine or a placebo. CDR3s include the opening cysteine and the closing phenylalanine or tryptophan. The D gene is left open where the match is weak. For some rows the clone size is stated as once, few or many, or as a class when expanded; others skip it.

-	TRBV24-1	-	12	TRBJ2-1	TGTGCCACCAGTGATTCCAGCTATGAGCAGTTCTTC	CATSDSSYEQFF
-	TRBV7-3	-	14	TRBJ1-4	TGTGCCAGCAGCTCCTCGACAGTCAATGAAAAACTGTTTTTT	CASSSSTVNEKLFF
-	TRBV7-9	-	13	TRBJ2-7	TGTGCCAGCAGCTTAGACAATGACTACGAGCAGTACTTC	CASSLDNDYEQYF
once	TRBV5-6	TRBD1	13	TRBJ2-5	TGTGCCAGCAGAGGGACAGGGCAAGAGACCCAGTACTTC	CASRGTGQETQYF
once	TRBV6-5	-	13	TRBJ1-1	TGTGCCAGCAGTTACCGATCCGGGACTGAAGCTTTCTTT	CASSYRSGTEAFF
-	TRBV28	-	18	TRBJ1-4	TGTGCCAGCAGTTTTTTCATCGGCCAGGGGCCGCAAAATGAAAAACTGTTTTTT	CASSFFIGQGPQNEKLFF
-	TRBV13	-	14	TRBJ2-3	TGTGCCAGCAGCCCCCGTTCTAGCACAGATACGCAGTATTTT	CASSPRSSTDTQYF
-	TRBV25-1	TRBD1	15	TRBJ2-7	TGTGCCAGCAGTGAATTCGGACAGGCCATAAACGAGCAGTACTTC	CASSEFGQAINEQYF
-	TRBV9	-	16	TRBJ2-1	TGTGCCAGCAGCGTAGGAGGGACCGAATCCTACAATGAGCAGTTCTTC	CASSVGGTESYNEQFF
-	TRBV28	-	12	TRBJ2-7	TGTGCCAGCACCATGGGCTCCTACGAGCAGTACTTC	CASTMGSYEQYF
once	TRBV5-1	TRBD2	15	TRBJ2-7	TGCGCCAGCAGCTGGACTAGCGGGGGGGCGCGTGAGCAGTACTTC	CASSWTSGGAREQYF
-	TRBV6-5	-	13	TRBJ1-3	TGTGCCAGCAGTTACTCGAACCTTGACACCATATATTTT	CASSYSNLDTIYF
-	TRBV27	-	12	TRBJ1-6	TGTGCCAGCAGTTTTCTTAAGTCACCCCTCCACTTT	CASSFLKSPLHF
-	TRBV7-6	TRBD2	16	TRBJ2-1	TGTGCCAGCAGCTGGAGTGGGCTAGCGGGGGTAGGTGAGCAGTTCTTC	CASSWSGLAGVGEQFF
few	TRBV25-1	-	15	TRBJ2-5	TGTGCCAGCAGTGAATGGGAGGGGGGTGGAGAGACCCAGTACTTC	CASSEWEGGGETQYF
-	TRBV19	-	12	TRBJ2-1	TGTGCCAGTAGTACGCATAACAATGAGCAGTTCTTC	CASSTHNNEQFF
-	TRBV6-2/TRBV6-3	TRBD2	17	TRBJ2-1	TGTGCCAGCAGTTACGATCACGGCGGGAGTTTATGGAATGAGCAGTTCTTC	CASSYDHGGSLWNEQFF
once	TRBV10-3	TRBD2	14	TRBJ2-5	TGTGCCATCAGTCAACCTAGCGGGGGAGAGACCCAGTACTTC	CAISQPSGGETQYF
few	TRBV3-1/TRBV3-2	TRBD2	24	TRBJ2-2	TGTGCCAGCAGCCACCGGAACCCTTACCGCCAGCGGGGGGGCCGGGTCGTAGACACCGGGGAGCTGTTTTTT	CASSHRNPYRQRGGRVVDTGELFF
-	TRBV7-2	-	15	TRBJ1-2	TGTGCCAGCATCCTTTCTGGGGGGCGATATGGTGGCTACACCTTC	CASILSGGRYGGYTF
-	TRBV6-6	TRBD1	12	TRBJ2-7	TGTGCCAGCAGTGGGCAGGGGGACGAGCAGTACTTC	CASSGQGDEQYF
-	TRBV19	-	13	TRBJ1-2	TGTGCCAGTAGTATAAGGGACCGAAATGGCTACACCTTC	CASSIRDRNGYTF
-	TRBV10-3	TRBD1	12	TRBJ1-2	TGTGCCATCAGTGACAGGGGGTTTGGCTACACCTTC	CAISDRGFGYTF
-	TRBV28	-	15	TRBJ1-5	TGTGCCAGCAGTTTTGGTGATGAGTGGTCCCAGCCCCAGCATTTT	CASSFGDEWSQPQHF
-	TRBV18	-	16	TRBJ1-5	TGTGCCAGCTCACCTCAACACGGGGGAAGCAATCAGCCCCAGCATTTT	CASSPQHGGSNQPQHF
-	TRBV7-8	-	13	TRBJ2-5	TGTGCCAGCAGCTCGGGACCACAAGAGACCCAGTACTTC	CASSSGPQETQYF
-	TRBV5-1	-	15	TRBJ2-2	TGCGCCAGCAGCTTGCTTAGGGCGGACACCGGGGAGCTGTTTTTT	CASSLLRADTGELFF
-	TRBV5-1	TRBD2	16	TRBJ2-1	TGCGCCAGCAGCTTGGCCGGGACTAGCGGCTACAATGAGCAGTTCTTC	CASSLAGTSGYNEQFF
once	TRBV9	-	16	TRBJ2-2	TGTGCCAGCAGCGTAGGGGGTGGGTGGAGCACCGGGGAGCTGTTTTTT	CASSVGGGWSTGELFF
-	TRBV19	-	13	TRBJ1-6	TGTGCCAGTAACCCAAGCCGGGATTCACCCCTCCACTTT	CASNPSRDSPLHF
-	TRBV6-4	TRBD2	15	TRBJ2-1	TGTGCCAGCAGTGTGGAGCGGGGGGCAAACAATGAGCAGTTCTTC	CASSVERGANNEQFF
-	TRBV5-4	-	14	TRBJ2-3	TGTGCCAGCAGCCGGGGCGACGGGGGAGATACGCAGTATTTT	CASSRGDGGDTQYF
-	TRBV7-8	-	12	TRBJ2-7	TGTGCCAGCAGCTTAGAGGGGACCGAGCAGTACTTC	CASSLEGTEQYF
once	TRBV28	TRBD2	19	TRBJ2-5	TGTGCCAGCAGTTTCCCCATTAATACAGCGGGGGGGGTCCAAGAGACCCAGTACTTC	CASSFPINTAGGVQETQYF
-	TRBV28	-	10	TRBJ1-2	TGTGCCAGCAGTCACGATGGCTACACCTTC	CASSHDGYTF
-	TRBV14	TRBD1	19	TRBJ2-2	TGTGCCAGCAGCCATGTCACAGGGGGCCGGTTTCGGGACACCGGGGAGCTGTTTTTT	CASSHVTGGRFRDTGELFF
once	TRBV7-8	TRBD2	17	TRBJ2-3	TGTGCCAGCAGCTTAGGTTTACTAGCGGCCTTCACAGATACGCAGTATTTT	CASSLGLLAAFTDTQYF
-	TRBV4-1	-	17	TRBJ1-4	TGCGCCAGCAGTCAAGAATTGGGACGGGCGGCTAATGAAAAACTGTTTTTT	CASSQELGRAANEKLFF
-	TRBV5-1	TRBD1	14	TRBJ2-7	TGCGCCAGCAGCTTGCGGACAGGGGACGGCGAGCAGTACTTC	CASSLRTGDGEQYF
-	TRBV6-1	-	11	TRBJ1-6	TGTGCCAGCCGGCAGAATTCACCCCTCCACTTT	CASRQNSPLHF
-	TRBV24-1	-	16	TRBJ1-2	TGTGCCACCAGTTTCCATTTCCCGGGACGGAACTATGGCTACACCTTC	CATSFHFPGRNYGYTF